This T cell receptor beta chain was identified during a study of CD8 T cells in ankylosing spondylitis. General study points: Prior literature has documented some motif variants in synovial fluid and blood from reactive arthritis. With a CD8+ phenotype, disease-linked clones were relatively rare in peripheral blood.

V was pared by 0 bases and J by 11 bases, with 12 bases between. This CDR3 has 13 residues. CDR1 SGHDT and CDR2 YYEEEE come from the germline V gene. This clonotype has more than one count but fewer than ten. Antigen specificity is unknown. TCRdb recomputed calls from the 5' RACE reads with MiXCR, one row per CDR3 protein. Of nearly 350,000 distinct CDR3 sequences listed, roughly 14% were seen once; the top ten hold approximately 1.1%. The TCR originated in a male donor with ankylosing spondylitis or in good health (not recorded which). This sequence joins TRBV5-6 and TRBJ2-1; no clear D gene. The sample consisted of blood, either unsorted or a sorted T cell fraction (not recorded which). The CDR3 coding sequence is TGTGCCAGCAGCTTGGGTGGTGATAGACAGCAGTTCTTC. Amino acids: CASSLGGDRQQFF.